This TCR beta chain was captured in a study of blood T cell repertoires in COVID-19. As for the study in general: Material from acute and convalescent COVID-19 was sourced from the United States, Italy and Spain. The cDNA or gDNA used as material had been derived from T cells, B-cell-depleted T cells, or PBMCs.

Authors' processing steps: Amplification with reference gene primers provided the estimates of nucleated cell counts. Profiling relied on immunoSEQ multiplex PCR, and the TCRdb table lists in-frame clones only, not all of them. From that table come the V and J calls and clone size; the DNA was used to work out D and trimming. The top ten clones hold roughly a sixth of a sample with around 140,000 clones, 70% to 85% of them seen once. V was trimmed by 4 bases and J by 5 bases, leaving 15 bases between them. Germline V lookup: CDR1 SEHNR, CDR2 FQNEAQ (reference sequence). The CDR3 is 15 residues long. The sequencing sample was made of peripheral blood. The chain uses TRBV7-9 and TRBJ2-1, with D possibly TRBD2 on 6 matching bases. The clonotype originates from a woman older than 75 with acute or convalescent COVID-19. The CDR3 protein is CASSSSGLVHNEQFF. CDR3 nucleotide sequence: TGTGCCAGCAGCTCCTCGGGACTGGTCCACAATGAGCAGTTCTTC.